A selection of T cell receptor beta chains follows, all from one sample in a study of vaccination and CD4 T cells after COVID-19. TCRdb redid the calling of the PCR reads with MiXCR, one entry per CDR3 protein. Of more than 12,000 distinct CDR3 sequences listed, about 50% are singletons. Antigens for these TCRs are unknown. Sequenced material: CD4+ T cells from blood, cultured in vitro, taken before SARS-CoV-2 vaccination. Every receptor here comes from a human donor who had recovered from COVID-19. The CDR3 runs from the conserved cysteine through the conserved F or W. D genes are given only for firm matches. A row's size may be missing; if present it is once, few, many or a size class.

size | J | D | V | CDR3 | DNA
few | TRBJ1-2 | . | TRBV20-1 | CSARVGGRTNYGYTF | TGCAGTGCTAGAGTCGGGGGGCGGACTAACTATGGCTACACCTTC
few | TRBJ1-5 | . | TRBV27 | CASAGGAAHGPQHF | TGTGCCAGCGCTGGCGGGGCAGCTCATGGGCCCCAGCATTTT
. | TRBJ2-2 | TRBD2 | TRBV7-6 | CASSLRVPSGREGPGELFF | TGTGCCAGCAGCTTAAGGGTTCCTAGTGGACGGGAGGGCCCCGGGGAGCTGTTTTTT
few | TRBJ1-1 | . | TRBV27 | CASSPDIMNTEAFF | TGTGCCAGCAGTCCTGACATCATGAACACTGAAGCTTTCTTT
few | TRBJ1-1 | . | TRBV20-1 | CSASKDLNTEAFF | TGCAGTGCTAGCAAGGATCTCAACACTGAAGCTTTCTTT
. | TRBJ2-1 | TRBD2 | TRBV6-1 | CASSKTRTRSAEQFF | TGTGCCAGCAGTAAAACTCGGACTAGATCGGCCGAGCAGTTCTTC
few | TRBJ2-1 | . | TRBV5-4 | CASSLSDRVAGEQFF | TGTGCCAGCAGCTTGAGCGACAGGGTAGCGGGTGAGCAGTTCTTC
. | TRBJ1-2 | . | TRBV27 | CASSLRREVGYGYTF | TGTGCCAGCAGTTTACGCAGGGAAGTTGGCTATGGCTACACCTTC
. | TRBJ1-2 | TRBD1 | TRBV7-2 | CASSPGQAYGYTF | TGTGCCAGCAGTCCGGGACAGGCCTACGGCTACACCTTC
. | TRBJ1-1 | TRBD1 | TRBV20-1 | CSAPGTGGIEAFF | TGCAGTGCCCCCGGGACAGGGGGGATAGAAGCTTTCTTT
. | TRBJ2-7 | . | TRBV7-2 | CASSLGGVSYEQYF | TGTGCCAGCAGCTTAGGTGGGGTAAGCTACGAGCAGTACTTC
. | TRBJ1-1 | . | TRBV20-1 | CSARPQGSFRRTEAFF | TGCAGTGCTAGACCGCAGGGAAGTTTTAGACGGACTGAAGCTTTCTTT
few | TRBJ2-5 | . | TRBV6-2/TRBV6-3 | CASSYRVGGVSRQETQYF | TGTGCCAGCAGTTACCGGGTGGGGGGCGTCTCGAGGCAAGAGACCCAGTACTTC
. | TRBJ1-1 | . | TRBV24-1 | CATSAASGTEAFF | TGTGCCACCAGTGCCGCTTCGGGCACTGAAGCTTTCTTT
few | TRBJ1-1 | . | TRBV27 | CASSLRELTEAFF | TGTGCCAGCAGTTTAAGGGAGCTCACTGAAGCTTTCTTT
. | TRBJ1-3 | TRBD1 | TRBV2 | CASRFRSGGTNTIYF | TGTGCCAGCAGATTCAGGTCAGGGGGTACGAACACCATATATTTT
few | TRBJ2-1 | TRBD2 | TRBV20-1 | CSARPPSGSYNEQFF | TGCAGTGCTAGACCCCCTAGCGGCTCCTACAATGAGCAGTTCTTC
. | TRBJ1-5 | TRBD1 | TRBV28 | CASSYDWTGGEPQHF | TGTGCCAGCAGTTACGATTGGACAGGCGGGGAACCCCAGCATTTT
. | TRBJ1-1 | . | TRBV11-2 | CATSTRPSGVTEAFF | TGTGCCACCTCTACCCGTCCGTCCGGGGTCACTGAAGCTTTCTTT
few | TRBJ1-2 | . | TRBV6-1 | CASRSGPASGYGYTF | TGTGCCAGCAGGAGTGGACCAGCAAGTGGCTATGGCTACACCTTC
few | TRBJ2-7 | . | TRBV20-1 | CSAREEGILSYEQYF | TGCAGTGCTAGGGAGGAGGGAATTCTGTCCTACGAGCAGTACTTC
. | TRBJ1-1 | . | TRBV11-3 | CASTKSPSGRAEAFF | TGTGCCAGCACCAAAAGTCCTTCCGGCAGGGCGGAAGCTTTCTTT
. | TRBJ1-1 | . | TRBV14 | CASSQDRGGRTEAFF | TGTGCCAGCAGCCAAGACAGGGGAGGACGCACTGAAGCTTTCTTT
. | TRBJ2-5 | TRBD1 | TRBV7-9 | CASSSQGRDRVQETQYF | TGTGCCAGCAGCTCACAGGGCCGGGACAGGGTACAAGAGACCCAGTACTTC
. | TRBJ2-1 | . | TRBV18 | CASSEWQGINEQFF | TGTGCCAGCTCAGAATGGCAGGGGATAAATGAGCAGTTCTTC
. | TRBJ1-5 | . | TRBV28 | CASSTAQARNQPQHF | TGTGCCAGCAGTACTGCCCAGGCCCGCAATCAGCCCCAGCATTTT
. | TRBJ2-5 | . | TRBV7-7 | CASSLQNAQETQYF | TGTGCCAGCAGCCTTCAGAATGCCCAAGAGACCCAGTACTTC
few | TRBJ1-3 | . | TRBV19 | CASSRGLSGNTIYF | TGTGCCAGTAGCCGGGGGCTCTCTGGAAACACCATATATTTT
. | TRBJ2-2 | . | TRBV10-1 | CASASTGELFF | TGCGCCAGCGCCTCTACCGGGGAGCTGTTTTTT